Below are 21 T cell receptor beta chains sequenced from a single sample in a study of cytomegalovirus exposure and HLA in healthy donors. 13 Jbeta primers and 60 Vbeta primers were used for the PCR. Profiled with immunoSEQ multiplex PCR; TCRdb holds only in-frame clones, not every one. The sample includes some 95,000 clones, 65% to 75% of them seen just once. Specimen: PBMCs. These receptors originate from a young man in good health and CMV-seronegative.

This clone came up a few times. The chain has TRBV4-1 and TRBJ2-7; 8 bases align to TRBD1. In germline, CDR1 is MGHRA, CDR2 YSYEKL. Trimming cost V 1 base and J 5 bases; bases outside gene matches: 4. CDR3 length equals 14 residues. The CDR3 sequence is CASSQGQGADEQYF. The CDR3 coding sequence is TGCGCCAGCAGCCAAGGGCAGGGGGCGGACGAGCAGTACTTC.

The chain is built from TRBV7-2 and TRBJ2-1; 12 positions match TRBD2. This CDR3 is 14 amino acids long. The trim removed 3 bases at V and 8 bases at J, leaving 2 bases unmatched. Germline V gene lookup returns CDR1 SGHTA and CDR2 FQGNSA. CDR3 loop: CASSFTSGRYEQFF. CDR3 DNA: TGTGCCAGCAGCTTTACTAGCGGGAGGTATGAGCAGTTCTTC.

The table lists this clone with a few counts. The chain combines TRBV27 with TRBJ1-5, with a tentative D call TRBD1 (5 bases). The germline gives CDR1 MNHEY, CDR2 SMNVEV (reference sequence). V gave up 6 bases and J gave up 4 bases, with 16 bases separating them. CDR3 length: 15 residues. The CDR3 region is CASSPFDRVNQPQHF. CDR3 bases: TGTGCCAGCAGCCCCTTCGACAGAGTAAATCAGCCCCAGCATTTT.

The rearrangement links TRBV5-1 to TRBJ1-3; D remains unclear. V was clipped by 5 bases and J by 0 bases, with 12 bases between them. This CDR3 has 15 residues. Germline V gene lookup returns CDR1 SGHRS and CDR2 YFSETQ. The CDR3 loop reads CASRNGLSSGNTIYF. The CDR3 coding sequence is TGCGCCAGCAGGAACGGACTTTCCTCTGGAAACACCATATATTTT.

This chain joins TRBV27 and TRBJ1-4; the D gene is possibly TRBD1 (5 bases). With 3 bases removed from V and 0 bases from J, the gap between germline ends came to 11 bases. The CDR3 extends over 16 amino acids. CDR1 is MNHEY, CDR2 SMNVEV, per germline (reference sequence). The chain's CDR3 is CASSFGTRPTNEKLFF. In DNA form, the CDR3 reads TGTGCCAGCAGTTTTGGGACTAGACCAACTAATGAAAAACTGTTTTTT.

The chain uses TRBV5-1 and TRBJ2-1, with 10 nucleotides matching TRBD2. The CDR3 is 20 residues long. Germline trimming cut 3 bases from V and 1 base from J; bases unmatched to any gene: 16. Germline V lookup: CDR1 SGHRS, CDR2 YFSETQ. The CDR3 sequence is CASSSPADPSGSRSYNEQFF. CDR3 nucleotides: TGCGCCAGCAGCTCTCCCGCTGATCCTAGCGGGAGTCGATCCTACAATGAGCAGTTCTTC.

The CDR3, as DNA: TGTGCCAGCAGCCAAACAGGGGCCGGCGGGGAGCTGTTTTTT. Translation: CASSQTGAGGELFF. The chain has TRBV5-4 and TRBJ2-2, with 7 bases lining up with TRBD1. The germline CDR1 and CDR2 sequences are SGHNT and YYREEE (reference sequence). CDR3 size: 14 residues. Losses at the gene ends were 4 bases for V and 7 bases for J; bases not matched to a gene: 7.

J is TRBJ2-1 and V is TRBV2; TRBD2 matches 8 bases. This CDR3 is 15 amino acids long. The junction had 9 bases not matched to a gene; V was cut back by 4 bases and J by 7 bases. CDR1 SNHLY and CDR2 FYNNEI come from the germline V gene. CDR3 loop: CASSGTSGGTNEQFF. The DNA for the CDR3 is TGTGCCAGCAGTGGGACGAGCGGGGGAACTAATGAGCAGTTCTTC. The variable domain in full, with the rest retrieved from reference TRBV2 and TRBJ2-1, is EPEVTQTPSHQVTQMGQEVILRCVPISNHLYFYWYRQILGQKVEFLVSFYNNEISEKSEIFDDQFSVERPDGSNFTLKIRSTKLEDSAMYFCASSGTSGGTNEQFFGPGTRLTVL.

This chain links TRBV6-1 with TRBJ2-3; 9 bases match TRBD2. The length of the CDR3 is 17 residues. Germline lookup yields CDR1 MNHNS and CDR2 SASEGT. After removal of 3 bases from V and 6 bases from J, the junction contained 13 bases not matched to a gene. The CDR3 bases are TGTGCCAGCAGTGAGTTGATAGCGGGAGCGCTCACGGATACGCAGTATTTT. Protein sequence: CASSELIAGALTDTQYF.

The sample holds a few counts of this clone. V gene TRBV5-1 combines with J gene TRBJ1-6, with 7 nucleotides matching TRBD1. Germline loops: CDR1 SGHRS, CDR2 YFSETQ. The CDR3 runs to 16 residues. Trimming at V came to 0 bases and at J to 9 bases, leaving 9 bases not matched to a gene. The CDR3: CASSLGPGQRTSPLHF. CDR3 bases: TGCGCCAGCAGCTTGGGGCCGGGACAGAGGACTTCACCCCTCCACTTT.

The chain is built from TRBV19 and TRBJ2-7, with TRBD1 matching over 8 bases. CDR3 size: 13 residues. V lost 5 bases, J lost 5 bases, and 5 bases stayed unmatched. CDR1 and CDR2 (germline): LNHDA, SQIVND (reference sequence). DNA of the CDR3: TGTGCCAGTAGTCCCCAGGGGGCCGACGAGCAGTACTTC. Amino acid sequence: CASSPQGADEQYF.

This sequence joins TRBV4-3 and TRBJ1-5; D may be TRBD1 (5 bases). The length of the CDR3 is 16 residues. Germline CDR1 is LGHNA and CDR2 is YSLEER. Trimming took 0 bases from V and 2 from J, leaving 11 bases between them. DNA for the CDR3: TGCGCCAGCAGCCAAGACAGGGCGATTCGCAATCAGCCCCAGCATTTT. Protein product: CASSQDRAIRNQPQHF.

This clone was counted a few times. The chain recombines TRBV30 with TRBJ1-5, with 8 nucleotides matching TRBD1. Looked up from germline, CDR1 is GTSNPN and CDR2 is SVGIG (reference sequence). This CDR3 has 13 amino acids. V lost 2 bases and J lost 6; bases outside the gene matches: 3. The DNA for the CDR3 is TGTGCCTGGAGTAGAACAGGGGGTCAGCCCCAGCATTTT. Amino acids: CAWSRTGGQPQHF.

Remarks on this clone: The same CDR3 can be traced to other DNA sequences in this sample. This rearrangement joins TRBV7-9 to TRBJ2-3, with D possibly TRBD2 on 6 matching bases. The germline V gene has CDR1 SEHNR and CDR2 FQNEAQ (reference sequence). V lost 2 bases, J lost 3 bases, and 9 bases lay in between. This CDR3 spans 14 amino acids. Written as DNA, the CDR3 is TGTGCCAGCAGCTTATCTGGGGGGACAGATACGCAGTATTTT. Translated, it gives CASSLSGGTDTQYF.

The CDR3 nucleotides read TGTGCCAGCAGTGTTGCCGGGAGCAATCAGCCCCAGCATTTT. This encodes CASSVAGSNQPQHF. V and J are TRBV2 and TRBJ1-5; no clear D gene. The V gene's germline CDR1 is SNHLY and CDR2 FYNNEI. Trimming left V 4 bases short and J 1 base short, with 8 bases between. This CDR3 contains 14 residues.

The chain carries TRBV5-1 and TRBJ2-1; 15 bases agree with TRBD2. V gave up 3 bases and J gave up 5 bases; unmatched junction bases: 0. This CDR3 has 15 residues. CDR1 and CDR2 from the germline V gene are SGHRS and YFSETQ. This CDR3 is CASSWTSGGDNEQFF. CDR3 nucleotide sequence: TGCGCCAGCAGCTGGACTAGCGGGGGGGACAATGAGCAGTTCTTC.

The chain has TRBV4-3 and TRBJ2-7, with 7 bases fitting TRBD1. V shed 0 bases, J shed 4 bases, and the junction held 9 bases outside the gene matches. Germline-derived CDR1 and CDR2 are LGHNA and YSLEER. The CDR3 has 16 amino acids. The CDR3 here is CASSQEPGQTLYEQYF. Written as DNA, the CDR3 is TGCGCCAGCAGCCAAGAACCGGGACAGACACTGTACGAGCAGTACTTC.

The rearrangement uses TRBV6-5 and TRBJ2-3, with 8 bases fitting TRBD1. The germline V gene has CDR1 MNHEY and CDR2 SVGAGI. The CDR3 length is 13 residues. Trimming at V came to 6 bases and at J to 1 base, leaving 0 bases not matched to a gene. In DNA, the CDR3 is TGTGCCAGCAGGGACAGGGGCACAGATACGCAGTATTTT. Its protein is CASRDRGTDTQYF.

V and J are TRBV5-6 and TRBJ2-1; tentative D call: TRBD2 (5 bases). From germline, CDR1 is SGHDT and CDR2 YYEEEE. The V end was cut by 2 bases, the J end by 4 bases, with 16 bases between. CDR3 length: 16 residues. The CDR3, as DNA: TGTGCCAGCAGCTTTCTAGCATTTGGCTCGTACAATGAGCAGTTCTTC. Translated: CASSFLAFGSYNEQFF.

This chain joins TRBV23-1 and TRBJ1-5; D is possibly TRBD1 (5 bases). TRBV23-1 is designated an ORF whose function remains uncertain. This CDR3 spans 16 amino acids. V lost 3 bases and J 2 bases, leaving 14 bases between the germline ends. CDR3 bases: TGCGCCAGCAGTCACCAGGGTGAAATATGCAATCAGCCCCAGCATTTT. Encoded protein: CASSHQGEICNQPQHF.

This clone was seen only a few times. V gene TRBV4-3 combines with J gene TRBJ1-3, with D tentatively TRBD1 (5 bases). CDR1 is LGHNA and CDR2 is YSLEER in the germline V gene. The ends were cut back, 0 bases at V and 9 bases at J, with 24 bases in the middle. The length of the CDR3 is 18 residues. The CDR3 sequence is CASSQEMGTGTFVSTIYF. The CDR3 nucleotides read TGCGCCAGCAGCCAAGAAATGGGAACCGGGACTTTTGTGAGCACCATATATTTT.